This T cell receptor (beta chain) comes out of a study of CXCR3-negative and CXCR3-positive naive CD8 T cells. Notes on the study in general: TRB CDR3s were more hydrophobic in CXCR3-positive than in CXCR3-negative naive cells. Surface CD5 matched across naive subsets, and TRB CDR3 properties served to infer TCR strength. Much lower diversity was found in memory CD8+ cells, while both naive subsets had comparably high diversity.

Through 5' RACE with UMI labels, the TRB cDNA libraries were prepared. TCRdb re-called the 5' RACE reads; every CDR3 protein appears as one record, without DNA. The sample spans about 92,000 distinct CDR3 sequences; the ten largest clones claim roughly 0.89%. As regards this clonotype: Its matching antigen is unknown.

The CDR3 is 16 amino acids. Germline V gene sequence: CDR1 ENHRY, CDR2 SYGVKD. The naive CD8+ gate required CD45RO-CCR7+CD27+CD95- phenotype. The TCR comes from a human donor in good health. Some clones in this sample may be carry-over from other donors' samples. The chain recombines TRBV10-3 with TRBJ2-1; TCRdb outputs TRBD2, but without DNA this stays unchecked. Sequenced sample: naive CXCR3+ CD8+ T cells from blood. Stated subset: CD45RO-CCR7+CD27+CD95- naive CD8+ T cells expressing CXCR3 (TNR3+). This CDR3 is CAIRGAWSSGNNEQFF.